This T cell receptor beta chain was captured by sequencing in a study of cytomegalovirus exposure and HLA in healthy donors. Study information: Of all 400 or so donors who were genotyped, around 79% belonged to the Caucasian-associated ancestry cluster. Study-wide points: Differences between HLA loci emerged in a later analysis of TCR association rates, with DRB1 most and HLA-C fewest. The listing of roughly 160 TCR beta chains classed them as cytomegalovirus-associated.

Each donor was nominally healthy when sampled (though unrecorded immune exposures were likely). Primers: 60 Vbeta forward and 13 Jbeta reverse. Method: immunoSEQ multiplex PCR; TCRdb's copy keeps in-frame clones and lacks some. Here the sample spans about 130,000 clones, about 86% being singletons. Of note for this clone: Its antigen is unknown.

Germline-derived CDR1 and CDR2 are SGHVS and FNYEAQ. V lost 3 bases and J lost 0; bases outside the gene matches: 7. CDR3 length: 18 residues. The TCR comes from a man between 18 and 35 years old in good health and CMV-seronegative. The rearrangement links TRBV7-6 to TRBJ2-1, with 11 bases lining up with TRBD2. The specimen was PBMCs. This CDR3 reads CASSFLAGGGSSYNEQFF. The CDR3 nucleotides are TGTGCCAGCAGCTTTCTAGCGGGGGGCGGGAGCTCCTACAATGAGCAGTTCTTC.